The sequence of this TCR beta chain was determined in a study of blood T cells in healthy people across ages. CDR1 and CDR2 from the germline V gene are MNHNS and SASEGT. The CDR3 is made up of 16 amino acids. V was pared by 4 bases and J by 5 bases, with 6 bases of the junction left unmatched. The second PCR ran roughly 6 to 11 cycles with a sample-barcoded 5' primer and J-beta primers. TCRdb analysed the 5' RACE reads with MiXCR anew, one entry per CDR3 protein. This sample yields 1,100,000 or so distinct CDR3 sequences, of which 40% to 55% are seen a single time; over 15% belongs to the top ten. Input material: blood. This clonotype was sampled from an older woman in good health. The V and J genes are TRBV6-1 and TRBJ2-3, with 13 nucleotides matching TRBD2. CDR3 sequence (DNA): TGTGCCAGCAGTGCCACTAGCGGGAGGGCGGGAGATACGCAGTATTTT. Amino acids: CASSATSGRAGDTQYF.